Below, 8 T cell receptor beta chains from the same sample are listed, as sequenced in a study of vaccination effects on CD4 cells after COVID-19. The antigens these receptors bind are not known. Before any sequencing was done, the ViraFEST assay used viral peptide pools to expand antigen-specific CD4+ T cells. Isolating CD4+ T cells followed roughly ten days of culture. All study participants received two doses of BNT162b2 or mRNA-1273 vaccine. Data came from immunoSEQ multiplex PCR; TCRdb stores just in-frame clones and leaves some out. The data show about 59,000 clones, roughly 78% seen once. The starting material was CD4+ T cells from PBMCs cultured with HCoV-OC43 spike peptides, obtained after COVID-19 vaccination. The subset is: HCoV-OC43 spike overlapping peptide pool stimulation. These receptors were collected from a human donor who received a COVID-19 vaccine.

The chain employs TRBV5-1 and TRBJ1-2, with 7 bases fitting TRBD1. Trimming at V came to 4 bases and at J to 4 bases, leaving 4 bases not matched to a gene. This CDR3 contains 13 residues. Per germline, CDR1 SGHRS and CDR2 YFSETQ. The CDR3: CASSPGQPYGYTF. CDR3 in DNA: TGCGCCAGCAGCCCGGGACAGCCCTATGGCTACACCTTC.

This clone came up once. The V and J genes are TRBV19 and TRBJ1-4; D call uncertain. This CDR3 region has 14 residues. With 4 bases removed from V and 1 base from J, the gap between germline ends came to 7 bases. Germline V gene sequence: CDR1 LNHDA, CDR2 SQIVND (reference sequence). Here the CDR3 reads CASSTLGTNEKLFF. The CDR3, as DNA: TGTGCCAGTAGTACCCTGGGAACTAATGAAAAACTGTTTTTT.

This chain uses TRBV6-6 with TRBJ2-2, with D perhaps matching TRBD1 (5 bases). V lost 5 bases and J 5 bases, leaving 6 bases between the germline ends. Germline V CDR1 and CDR2: MNHNY, SVGAGI (reference sequence). The CDR3 runs 12 residues. CDR3 in amino acids: CASSRTTGELFF. The CDR3 coding sequence is TGTGCCAGCAGTAGGACAACCGGGGAGCTGTTTTTT.

This clone occurred once. This chain connects TRBV28 to TRBJ1-5; no clear D. V was clipped by 8 bases and J by 5 bases, with 16 bases between them. The length of the CDR3 is 14 residues. Germline V gene sequence: CDR1 MDHEN, CDR2 SYDVKM. The DNA for the CDR3 is TGTGCCAGCGGTGCGGCTGCCCATCATCAGCCCCAGCATTTT. Its translation: CASGAAAHHQPQHF.

This rearrangement joins TRBV21-1 to TRBJ2-6; TRBD1 is the table's D call and was not checked against the DNA. TRBV21-1 is a pseudogene locus. The CDR3 totals 16 residues. CDR3: CASSRQGGSGANVLTF. Here the CDR3 DNA reads TGTGCCAGCAGCAGACAGGGGGGCTCTGGGGCCAACGTCCTGACTTTC.

The rearrangement joins TRBV2 to TRBJ2-5; 8 positions match TRBD2. The CDR3 is 13 residues long. V shed 8 bases, J shed 5 bases, and the junction held 7 bases outside the gene matches. CDR1 and CDR2 from the germline V gene are SNHLY and FYNNEI. Here the CDR3 DNA reads TGTGCCAGCGCCCCGCGGGGGGCGGAGACCCAGTACTTC. Its translation is CASAPRGAETQYF.

The chain links TRBV24-1 to TRBJ2-4; TRBD1 agrees at 8 bases. CDR3 size: 15 residues. CDR1 and CDR2 (germline): KGHDR, SFDVKD. Germline trimming cut 3 bases from V and 3 bases from J; bases unmatched to any gene: 3. The CDR3 DNA sequence: TGTGCCACCAGTGATCAGGGGGCGAGCAAAAACATTCAGTACTTC. Protein product: CATSDQGASKNIQYF.

The J gene is TRBJ1-1, the V gene TRBV4-2; D perhaps matches TRBD1 (5 bases). V gave up 6 bases and J gave up 8 bases, with 10 bases separating them. This CDR3 region has 11 residues. Germline CDR1 LGHNA, CDR2 YNFKEQ. This CDR3 reads CASRLKGEAFF. CDR3 nucleotide sequence: TGTGCCAGCAGGCTTAAGGGGGAAGCTTTCTTT.